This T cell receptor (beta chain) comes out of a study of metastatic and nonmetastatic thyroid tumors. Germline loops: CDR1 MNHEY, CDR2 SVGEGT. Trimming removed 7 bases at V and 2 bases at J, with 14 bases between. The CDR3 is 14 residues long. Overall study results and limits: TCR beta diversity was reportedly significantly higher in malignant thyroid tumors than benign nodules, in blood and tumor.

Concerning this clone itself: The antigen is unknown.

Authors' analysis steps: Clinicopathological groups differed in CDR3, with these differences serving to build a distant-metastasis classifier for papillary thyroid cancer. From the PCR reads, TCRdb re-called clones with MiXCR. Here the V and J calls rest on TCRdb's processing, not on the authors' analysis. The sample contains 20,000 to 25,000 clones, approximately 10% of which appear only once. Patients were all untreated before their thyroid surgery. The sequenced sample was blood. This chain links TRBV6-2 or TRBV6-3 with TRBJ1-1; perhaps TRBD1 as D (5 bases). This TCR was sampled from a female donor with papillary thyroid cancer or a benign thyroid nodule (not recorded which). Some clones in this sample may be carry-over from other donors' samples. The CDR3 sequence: CASIQQAGNTEAFF. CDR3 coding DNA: TGTGCCAGCATCCAACAGGCCGGTAACACTGAAGCTTTCTTT.